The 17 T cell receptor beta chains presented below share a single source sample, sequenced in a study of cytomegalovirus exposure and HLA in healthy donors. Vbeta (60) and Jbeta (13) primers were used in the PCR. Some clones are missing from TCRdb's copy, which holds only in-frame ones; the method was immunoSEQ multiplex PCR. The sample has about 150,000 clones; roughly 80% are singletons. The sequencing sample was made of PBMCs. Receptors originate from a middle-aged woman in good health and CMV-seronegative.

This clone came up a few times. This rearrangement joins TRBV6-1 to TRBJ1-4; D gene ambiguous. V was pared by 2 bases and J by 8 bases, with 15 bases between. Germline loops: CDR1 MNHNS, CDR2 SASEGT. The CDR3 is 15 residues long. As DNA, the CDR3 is TGTGCCAGCAGTGAACGACTCCTAGGCGGGGAAAAACTGTTTTTT. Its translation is CASSERLLGGEKLFF.

CDR3 amino acids: CASSPHSVGRDEQYF. DNA for the CDR3: TGTGCCAGCAGCCCTCATTCAGTGGGGAGGGACGAGCAGTACTTC. This chain uses TRBV9 with TRBJ2-7; the match to TRBD2 covers 7 bases. J was trimmed by 5 bases and V by 4 bases; bases with no gene match: 12. This CDR3 is built from 15 residues. The germline V gene has CDR1 SGDLS and CDR2 YYNGEE.

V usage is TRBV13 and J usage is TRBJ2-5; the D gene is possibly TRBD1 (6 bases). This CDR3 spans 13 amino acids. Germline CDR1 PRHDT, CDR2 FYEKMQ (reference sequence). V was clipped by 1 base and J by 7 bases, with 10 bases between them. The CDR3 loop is CASSLDRVGTQYF. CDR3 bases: TGTGCCAGCAGCTTAGACAGGGTGGGGACCCAGTACTTC.

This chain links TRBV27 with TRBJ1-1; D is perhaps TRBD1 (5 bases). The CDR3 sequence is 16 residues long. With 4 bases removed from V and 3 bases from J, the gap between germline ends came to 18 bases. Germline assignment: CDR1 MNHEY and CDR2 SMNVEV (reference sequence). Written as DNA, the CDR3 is TGTGCCAGCAGTTCTAGGGGAATTCGGGTCGACACTGAAGCTTTCTTT. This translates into CASSSRGIRVDTEAFF.

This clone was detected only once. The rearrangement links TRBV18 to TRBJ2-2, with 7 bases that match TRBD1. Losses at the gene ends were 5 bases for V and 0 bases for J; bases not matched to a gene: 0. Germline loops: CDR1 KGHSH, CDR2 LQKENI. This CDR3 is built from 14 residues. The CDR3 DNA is TGTGCCAGCTCAGGGACAGCGAACACCGGGGAGCTGTTTTTT. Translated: CASSGTANTGELFF.

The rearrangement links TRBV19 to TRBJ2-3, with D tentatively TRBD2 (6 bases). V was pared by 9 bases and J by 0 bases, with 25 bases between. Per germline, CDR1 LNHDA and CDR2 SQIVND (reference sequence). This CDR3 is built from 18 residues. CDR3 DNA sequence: TGTGCCAGCCGGGCTCGCCCTATAGCGGCATTAAGCACAGATACGCAGTATTTT. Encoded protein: CASRARPIAALSTDTQYF.

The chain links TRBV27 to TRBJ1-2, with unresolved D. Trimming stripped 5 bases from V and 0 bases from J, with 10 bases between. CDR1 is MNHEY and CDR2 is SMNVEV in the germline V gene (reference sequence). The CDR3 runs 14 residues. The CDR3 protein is CASSLTQANYGYTF. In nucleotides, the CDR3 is TGTGCCAGCAGTCTTACACAAGCTAACTATGGCTACACCTTC.

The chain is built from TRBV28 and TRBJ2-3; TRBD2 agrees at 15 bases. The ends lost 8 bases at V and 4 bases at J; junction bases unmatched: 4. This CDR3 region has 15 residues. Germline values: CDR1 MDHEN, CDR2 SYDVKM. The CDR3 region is CASGTSGGPADTQYF. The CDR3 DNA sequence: TGTGCCAGCGGGACTAGCGGGGGGCCCGCAGATACGCAGTATTTT. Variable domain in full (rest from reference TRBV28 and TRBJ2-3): DVKVTQSSRYLVKRTGEKVFLECVQDMDHENMFWYRQDPGLGLRLIYFSYDVKMKEKGDIPEGYSVSREKKERFSLILESASTNQTSMYLCASGTSGGPADTQYFGPGTRLTVL.

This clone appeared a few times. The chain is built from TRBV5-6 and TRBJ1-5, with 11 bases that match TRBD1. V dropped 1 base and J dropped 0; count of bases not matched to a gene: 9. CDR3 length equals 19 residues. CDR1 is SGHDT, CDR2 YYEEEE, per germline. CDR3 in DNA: TGTGCCAGCAGCTTGAGGACAGGGGGCGGTAGACTTAGCAATCAGCCCCAGCATTTT. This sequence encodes CASSLRTGGGRLSNQPQHF. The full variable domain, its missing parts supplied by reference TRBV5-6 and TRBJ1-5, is DAGVTQSPTHLIKTRGQQVTLRCSPKSGHDTVSWYQQALGQGPQFIFQYYEEEERQRGNFPDRFSGHQFPNYSSELNVNALLLGDSALYLCASSLRTGGGRLSNQPQHFGDGTRLSIL.

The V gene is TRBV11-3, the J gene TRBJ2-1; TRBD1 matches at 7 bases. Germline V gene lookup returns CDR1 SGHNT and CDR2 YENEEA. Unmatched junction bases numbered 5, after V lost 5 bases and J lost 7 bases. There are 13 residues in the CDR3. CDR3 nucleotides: TGTGCCAGCAGCAAAGGGACAGCGAATGAGCAGTTCTTC. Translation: CASSKGTANEQFF. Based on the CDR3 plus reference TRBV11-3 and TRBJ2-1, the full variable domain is EAGVVQSPRYKIIEKKQPVAFWCNPISGHNTLYWYLQNLGQGPELLIRYENEEAVDDSQLPKDRFSAERLKGVDSTLKIQPAELGDSAVYLCASSKGTANEQFFGPGTRLTVL.

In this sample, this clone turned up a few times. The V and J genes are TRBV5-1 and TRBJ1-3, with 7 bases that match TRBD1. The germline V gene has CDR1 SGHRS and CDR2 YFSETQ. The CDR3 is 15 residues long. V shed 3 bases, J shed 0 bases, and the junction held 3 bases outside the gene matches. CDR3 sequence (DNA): TGCGCCAGCAGCTGGGGACAGAGCTCTGGAAACACCATATATTTT. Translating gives CASSWGQSSGNTIYF.

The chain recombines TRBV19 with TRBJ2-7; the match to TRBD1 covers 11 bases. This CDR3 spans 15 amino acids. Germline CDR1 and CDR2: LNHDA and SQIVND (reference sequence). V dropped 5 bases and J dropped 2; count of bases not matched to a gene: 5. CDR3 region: CASSPGQGAPYEQYF. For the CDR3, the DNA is TGTGCCAGTAGTCCCGGACAGGGGGCTCCCTACGAGCAGTACTTC.

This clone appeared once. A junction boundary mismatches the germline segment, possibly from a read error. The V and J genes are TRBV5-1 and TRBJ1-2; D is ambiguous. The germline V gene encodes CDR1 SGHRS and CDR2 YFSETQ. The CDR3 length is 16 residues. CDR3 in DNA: TGCGCCGGCAGCTACGATACACCCGAATCTAACTATGGCTACACCTTC. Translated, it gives CAGSYDTPESNYGYTF.

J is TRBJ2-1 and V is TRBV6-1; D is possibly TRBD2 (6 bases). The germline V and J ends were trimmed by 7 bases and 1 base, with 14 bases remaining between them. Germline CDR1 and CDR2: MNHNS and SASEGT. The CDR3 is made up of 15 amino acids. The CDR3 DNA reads TGTGCCAGCACTAGGAGGGGCGGGTCCTACAATGAGCAGTTCTTC. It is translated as CASTRRGGSYNEQFF.

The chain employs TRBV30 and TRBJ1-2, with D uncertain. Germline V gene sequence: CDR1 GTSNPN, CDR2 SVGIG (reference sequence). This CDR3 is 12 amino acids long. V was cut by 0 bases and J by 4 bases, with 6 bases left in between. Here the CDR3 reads CAWSVLSYGYTF. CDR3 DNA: TGTGCCTGGAGTGTACTCTCCTATGGCTACACCTTC.

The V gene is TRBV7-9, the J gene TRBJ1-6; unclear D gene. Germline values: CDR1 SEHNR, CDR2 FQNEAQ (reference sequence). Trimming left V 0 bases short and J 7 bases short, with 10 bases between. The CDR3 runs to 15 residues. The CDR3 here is CASSLARATNSPLHF. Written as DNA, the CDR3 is TGTGCCAGCAGCTTAGCGCGGGCCACCAATTCACCCCTCCACTTT.

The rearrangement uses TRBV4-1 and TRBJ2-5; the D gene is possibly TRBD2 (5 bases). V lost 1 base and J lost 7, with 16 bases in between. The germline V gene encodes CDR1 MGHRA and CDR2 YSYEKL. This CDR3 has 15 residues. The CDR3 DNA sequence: TGCGCCAGCAGCCAAGTCGGTACCCGGGAAGGGACCCAGTACTTC. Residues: CASSQVGTREGTQYF.